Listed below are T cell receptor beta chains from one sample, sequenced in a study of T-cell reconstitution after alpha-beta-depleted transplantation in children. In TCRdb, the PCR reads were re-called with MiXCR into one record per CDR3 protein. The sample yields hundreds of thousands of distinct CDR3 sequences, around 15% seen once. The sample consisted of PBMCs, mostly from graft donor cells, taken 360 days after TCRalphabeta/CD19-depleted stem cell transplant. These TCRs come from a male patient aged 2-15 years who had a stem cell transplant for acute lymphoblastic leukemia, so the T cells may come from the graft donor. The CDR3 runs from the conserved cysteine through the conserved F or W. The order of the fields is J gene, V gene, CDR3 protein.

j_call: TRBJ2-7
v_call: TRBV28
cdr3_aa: CASSLFRSAIYEQYF

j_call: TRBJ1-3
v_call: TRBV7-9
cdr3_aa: CASTFGGDTGNTIYF

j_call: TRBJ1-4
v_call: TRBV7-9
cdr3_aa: CASSRGAPTNEKLFF

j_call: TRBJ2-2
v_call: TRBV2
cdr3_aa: CASRQGRDTGELFF

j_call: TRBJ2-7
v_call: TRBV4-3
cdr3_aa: CASSQWVSRGLKSYEQYF

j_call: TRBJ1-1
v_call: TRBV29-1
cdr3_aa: CSVEEEYSWVGNTEAFF

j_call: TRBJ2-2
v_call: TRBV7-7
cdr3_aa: CASSLERGGELFF

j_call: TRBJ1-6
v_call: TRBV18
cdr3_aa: CASSPTENNSPLHF

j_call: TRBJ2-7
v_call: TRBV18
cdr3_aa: CASSPPGRRAYEQYF

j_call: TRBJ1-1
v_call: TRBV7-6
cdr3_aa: CASSQKRNTEAFF

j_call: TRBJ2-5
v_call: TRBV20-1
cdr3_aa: CSARSGLGQETQHF

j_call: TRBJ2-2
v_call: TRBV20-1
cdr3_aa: CSARTSGELFF

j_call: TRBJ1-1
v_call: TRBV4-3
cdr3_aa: CASSQDFGGQGGGEAFF

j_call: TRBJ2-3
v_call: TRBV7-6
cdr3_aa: CASSLVEAGGTDTQYF

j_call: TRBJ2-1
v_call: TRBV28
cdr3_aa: CASSFEDLNNEQFF

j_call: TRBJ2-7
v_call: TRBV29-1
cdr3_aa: CSVEARDHPYEQYF

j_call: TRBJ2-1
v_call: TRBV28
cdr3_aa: CATHRLGTVFEFF

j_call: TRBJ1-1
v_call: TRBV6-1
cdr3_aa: CASSRFKWDTEAFF

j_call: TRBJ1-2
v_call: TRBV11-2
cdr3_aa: CASSLDQAGYTF

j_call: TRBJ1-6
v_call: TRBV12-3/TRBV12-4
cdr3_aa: CASSPSRFGVSPLHF

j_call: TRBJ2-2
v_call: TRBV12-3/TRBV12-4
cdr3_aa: CASSLGGVGELFF

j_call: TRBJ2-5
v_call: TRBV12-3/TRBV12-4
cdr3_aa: CASSLRTSGRRQETQYF